These T cell receptor beta chains were read from a single sample in a study of early stage breast cancer tumors. Clones were read by immunoSEQ multiplex PCR, and TCRdb kept only the in-frame ones, dropping some. The table has about 19,000 clones, about 86% seen once; the top ten hold less than 2%. The sample taken for sequencing was blood. All receptors derive from a person aged 70 to 80 with breast cancer. CDR3s include the opening cysteine and the closing phenylalanine or tryptophan. A D gene is named only where the DNA matches it firmly. A clone size is listed for some rows: how often the clone was seen (once, few, many), or a class if it is expanded.

cdr3_aa	cdr3_nt	d_call	v_call	clone_size	j_call	cdr3_length
CASSKLNRGLAGGCQETQYF	TGTGCCAGCAGCAAACTCAATCGGGGACTAGCGGGGGGTTGTCAAGAGACCCAGTACTTC	-	TRBV21-1	-	TRBJ2-5	20
CAWSVLEVLQLDSPLHF	TGTGCCTGGAGTGTACTTGAAGTCTTACAACTAGATTCACCCCTCCACTTT	-	TRBV30	-	TRBJ1-6	17
CAWRARMGDSSPLHF	TGTGCCTGGAGGGCAAGGATGGGGGACTCCTCACCCCTCCACTTT	-	TRBV30	-	TRBJ1-6	15
CASRLHRTGWTEAFF	TGTGCCAGCAGGCTCCACCGCACAGGGTGGACTGAAGCTTTCTTT	-	TRBV7-2	few	TRBJ1-1	15
CASSPLPAGGQETQYF	TGTGCCAGCTCACCACTTCCAGCGGGGGGCCAAGAGACCCAGTACTTC	TRBD2	TRBV18	-	TRBJ2-5	16
CASSEQGFSTDTQYF	TGCGCCAGCAGCGAACAGGGATTTAGCACAGATACGCAGTATTTT	-	TRBV5-1	few	TRBJ2-3	15
CASSRERAYEQYF	TGTGCCAGCAGCCGGGAGAGAGCCTACGAGCAGTACTTC	-	TRBV7-2	-	TRBJ2-7	13
CASSLEQGANTGELFF	TGTGCCAGCAGCCTAGAACAGGGGGCGAACACCGGGGAGCTGTTTTTT	TRBD1	TRBV7-6	-	TRBJ2-2	16
CASRSGQLSNQPQHF	TGTGCCAGCAGATCGGGACAACTTAGCAATCAGCCCCAGCATTTT	-	TRBV5-8	-	TRBJ1-5	15
CASSAGGEQYF	TGTGCCAGCAGCGCCGGGGGGGAGCAGTACTTC	TRBD2	TRBV7-8	-	TRBJ2-7	11
CASRRGLAEETQYF	TGTGCCAGCAGGAGGGGACTAGCGGAAGAGACCCAGTACTTC	TRBD2	TRBV2	-	TRBJ2-5	14
CASSYRVTGATNYGYTF	TGTGCCAGCAGCTATCGTGTGACAGGAGCAACTAACTATGGCTACACCTTC	-	TRBV5-6	-	TRBJ1-2	17
CASSLGSGGNTGELFF	TGTGCCAGCAGCTTGGGTAGCGGGGGTAACACCGGGGAGCTGTTTTTT	TRBD2	TRBV5-4	-	TRBJ2-2	16
CASLDFGVRREEADTQYF	TGTGCCAGCCTCGACTTCGGGGTGAGAAGGGAAGAGGCAGATACGCAGTATTTT	-	TRBV5-6	-	TRBJ2-3	18
CASSPHRVTEAFF	TGTGCCAGCAGCCCCCACAGGGTCACTGAAGCTTTCTTT	-	TRBV7-8	-	TRBJ1-1	13
CASSQGTGTYDNEQFF	TGCGCCAGCAGCCAAGGTACCGGGACTTATGACAATGAGCAGTTCTTC	-	TRBV4-1	-	TRBJ2-1	16
CASSRPPGNQPQHF	TGTGCCAGCAGTCGACCCCCCGGGAATCAGCCCCAGCATTTT	-	TRBV6-6	once	TRBJ1-5	14
CASSWAGGNTEAFF	TGCGCCAGCAGCTGGGCAGGGGGGAACACTGAAGCTTTCTTT	TRBD1	TRBV5-1	-	TRBJ1-1	14
CASSVDYDEAFF	TGTGCCAGCAGCGTTGACTATGATGAAGCTTTCTTT	-	TRBV5-4	-	TRBJ1-1	12
CASSSVLTGTGQPQHF	TGTGCCAGCAGTTCTGTCTTGACAGGGACGGGACAGCCCCAGCATTTT	TRBD1	TRBV6-5	-	TRBJ1-5	16
CASSEGTGGLNTEAFF	TGTGCCAGCAGTGAAGGGACTGGAGGATTGAACACTGAAGCTTTCTTT	-	TRBV2	-	TRBJ1-1	16
CASSLDWGGFGTEAFF	TGTGCCAGCAGCTTAGATTGGGGGGGCTTTGGCACTGAAGCTTTCTTT	-	TRBV11-2	once	TRBJ1-1	16
CASSFRDRGVSVEAFF	TGTGCCAGCAGTTTCCGGGACAGGGGAGTTTCTGTTGAAGCTTTCTTT	TRBD1	TRBV6-6	-	TRBJ1-1	16
CASSLFPGSGRGDTEAFF	TGTGCCAGCAGTTTATTCCCAGGGTCAGGGAGGGGTGACACTGAAGCTTTCTTT	-	TRBV27	-	TRBJ1-1	18
CASSLVGGPNTEAFF	TGCGCCAGCAGCTTGGTTGGAGGGCCGAACACTGAAGCTTTCTTT	-	TRBV5-1	few	TRBJ1-1	15
CASSISPLNTEAFF	TGTGCCAGCAGCATAAGCCCCCTAAACACTGAAGCTTTCTTT	-	TRBV2	-	TRBJ1-1	14
CASSLTGDTEAFF	TGCGCCAGCAGCCTAACAGGGGACACTGAAGCTTTCTTT	TRBD1	TRBV5-1	few	TRBJ1-1	13
CASSRVPDSSYNEQFF	TGTGCCAGCAGCAGAGTCCCGGACAGCTCCTACAATGAGCAGTTCTTC	-	TRBV7-9	-	TRBJ2-1	16
CAWGTGVLFSPLHF	TGTGCCTGGGGTACAGGGGTCCTGTTTTCACCCCTCCACTTT	TRBD1	TRBV30	few	TRBJ1-6	14
CASSQTGAGTDTQYF	TGTGCCAGCAGCCAGACAGGGGCTGGAACAGATACGCAGTATTTT	TRBD1	TRBV6-6	-	TRBJ2-3	15
CASSQFTGQGLNSPLHF	TGTGCCAGCAGCCAATTCACGGGACAGGGATTGAATTCACCCCTCCACTTT	TRBD1	TRBV4-2	-	TRBJ1-6	17
CASSQGLAGSSYEQYF	TGTGCCAGCTCACAGGGACTAGCGGGGTCCTCCTACGAGCAGTACTTC	TRBD2	TRBV18	-	TRBJ2-7	16
CASSQFLGLNYEQYF	TGTGCCAGCAGCCAATTCTTAGGACTCAACTACGAGCAGTACTTC	-	TRBV4-2	once	TRBJ2-7	15
CASSESGGTEAFF	TGTGCCAGCAGTGAATCGGGAGGCACTGAAGCTTTCTTT	-	TRBV25-1	-	TRBJ1-1	13
CASRIDWNTEAFF	TGTGCCAGCAGGATCGACTGGAACACTGAAGCTTTCTTT	-	TRBV2	-	TRBJ1-1	13
CASSSTGTYGYTF	TGTGCCAGCAGCTCGACAGGGACGTATGGCTACACCTTC	TRBD1	TRBV5-6	-	TRBJ1-2	13
CASSGDRGRYGYTF	TGTGCCAGCAGTGGGGACAGGGGAAGGTATGGCTACACCTTC	TRBD1	TRBV2	-	TRBJ1-2	14
CASSFRGLAGSTDTQYF	TGTGCCAGCAGCTTCAGGGGACTAGCGGGGAGCACAGATACGCAGTATTTT	TRBD2	TRBV7-2	-	TRBJ2-3	17
CAISQPTGSYEQYF	TGTGCCATCAGTCAACCTACAGGGTCCTACGAGCAGTACTTC	-	TRBV10-3	-	TRBJ2-7	14
CASRPTVGLYGYTF	TGTGCCAGCAGGCCGACAGTAGGTCTCTATGGCTACACCTTC	-	TRBV6-5	-	TRBJ1-2	14
CASSSTGPAGTEAFF	TGTGCCAGCTCGTCGACAGGGCCAGCGGGCACTGAAGCTTTCTTT	TRBD1	TRBV18	-	TRBJ1-1	15
CASSHDRDTEAFF	TGCGCCAGCAGCCATGACAGGGACACTGAAGCTTTCTTT	TRBD1	TRBV5-1	-	TRBJ1-1	13